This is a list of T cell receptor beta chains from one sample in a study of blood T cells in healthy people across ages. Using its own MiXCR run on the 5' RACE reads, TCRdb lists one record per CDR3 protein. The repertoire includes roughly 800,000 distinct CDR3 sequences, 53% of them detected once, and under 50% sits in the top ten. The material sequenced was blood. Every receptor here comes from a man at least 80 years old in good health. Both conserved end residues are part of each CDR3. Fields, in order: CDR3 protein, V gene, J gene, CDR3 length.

CSVDSRASNEKLFF,TRBV29-1,TRBJ1-4,14
CATSPGGSGANVLTF,TRBV15,TRBJ2-6,15
CASSLQRASSYNEQYF,TRBV7-3,TRBJ2-5,16
CASSPASGTYNEQFF,TRBV18,TRBJ2-1,15
CSVEGGGVPLNEQFF,TRBV29-1,TRBJ2-1,15
CASSLVQGKTEAFF,TRBV7-6,TRBJ1-1,14
CASSVGEAGRVHEQYF,TRBV9,NA,16
CASSQDHGNRYAYF,TRBV3-1,TRBJ2-3,14
CASSPGGVRYAYF,TRBV9,TRBJ2-3,13
CASSQEGSPLSGANVLTF,TRBV4-2,TRBJ2-6,18
CASSQDRLAGSSTDTQYF,TRBV3-1,TRBJ2-3,18
CASSTPEGMSYGYTF,TRBV18,TRBJ1-2,15
CASGQATQTSSTTYEQYF,TRBV4-2,TRBJ2-7,18
CASSVEGTAYEQYF,TRBV9,TRBJ2-7,14
CASSVAGGSFETQYF,TRBV9,TRBJ2-5,15
CASSYGTTFTDTQYF,TRBV7-9,TRBJ2-3,15
CASSSSQGRITEAFF,TRBV18,TRBJ1-1,15
CASSPNLVAYEQYF,TRBV3-1,TRBJ2-7,14
CASSQRFYNEQFF,TRBV3-1,TRBJ2-1,13
CASSAQVGSGYF,TRBV9,TRBJ2-7,12
CCVGLSYEQYF,TRBV29-1,TRBJ2-7,11
CASSPLAGGKNIQYF,TRBV14,TRBJ2-4,15
CSVWDREETQYF,TRBV29-1,TRBJ2-5,12
CASSLAGPSDGYTF,TRBV28,TRBJ1-2,14
CSVALAGIEQYF,TRBV29-1,TRBJ2-7,12
CASRLNSAGNYEQYF,TRBV4-1,TRBJ2-7,15
CASSLTRGYNEQYF,TRBV7-8,NA,14
CASSASVGGYTF,TRBV6-1,TRBJ1-2,12
CASADWYRYAYF,TRBV12-3/TRBV12-4,TRBJ2-3,12
CASSPQPAGEYEQYF,TRBV6-1,NA,15
CACSPRMGPSNTGELFF,TRBV7-3,TRBJ2-2,17
CASSLSGGSQPQHF,TRBV12-3/TRBV12-4,TRBJ1-5,14
CAISESLDRGRRDTQYF,TRBV10-3,TRBJ2-3,17